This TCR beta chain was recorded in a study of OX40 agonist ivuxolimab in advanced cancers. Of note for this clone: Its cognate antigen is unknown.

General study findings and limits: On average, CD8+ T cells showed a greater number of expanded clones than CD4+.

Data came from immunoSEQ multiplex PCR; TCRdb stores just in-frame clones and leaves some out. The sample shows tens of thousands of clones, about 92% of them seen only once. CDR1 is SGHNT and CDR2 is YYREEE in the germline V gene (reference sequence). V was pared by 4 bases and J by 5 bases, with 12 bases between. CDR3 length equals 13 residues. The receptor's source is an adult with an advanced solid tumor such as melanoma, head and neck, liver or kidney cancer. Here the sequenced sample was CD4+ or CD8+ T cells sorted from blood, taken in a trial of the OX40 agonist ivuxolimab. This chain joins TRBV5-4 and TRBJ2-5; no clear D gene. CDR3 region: CASSPSDAETQYF. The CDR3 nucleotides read TGTGCCAGCAGCCCATCGGACGCGGAGACCCAGTACTTC. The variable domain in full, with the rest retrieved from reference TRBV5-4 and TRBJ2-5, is ETGVTQSPTHLIKTRGQQVTLRCSSQSGHNTVSWYQQALGQGPQFIFQYYREEENGRGNFPPRFSGLQFPNYSSELNVNALELDDSALYLCASSPSDAETQYFGPGTRLLVL.